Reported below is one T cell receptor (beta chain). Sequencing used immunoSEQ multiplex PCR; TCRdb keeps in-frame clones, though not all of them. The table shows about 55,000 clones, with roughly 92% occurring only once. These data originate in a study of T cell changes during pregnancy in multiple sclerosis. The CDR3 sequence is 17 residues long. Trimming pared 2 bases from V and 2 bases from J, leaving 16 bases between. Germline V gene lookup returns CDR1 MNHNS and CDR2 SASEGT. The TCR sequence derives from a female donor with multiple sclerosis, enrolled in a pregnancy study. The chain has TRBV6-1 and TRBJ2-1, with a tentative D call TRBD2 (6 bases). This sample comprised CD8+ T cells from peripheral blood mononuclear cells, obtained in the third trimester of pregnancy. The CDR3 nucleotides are TGTGCCAGCAGTGAAATGGGCGGGCAGCGGGCCTACAATGAGCAGTTCTTC. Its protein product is CASSEMGGQRAYNEQFF.